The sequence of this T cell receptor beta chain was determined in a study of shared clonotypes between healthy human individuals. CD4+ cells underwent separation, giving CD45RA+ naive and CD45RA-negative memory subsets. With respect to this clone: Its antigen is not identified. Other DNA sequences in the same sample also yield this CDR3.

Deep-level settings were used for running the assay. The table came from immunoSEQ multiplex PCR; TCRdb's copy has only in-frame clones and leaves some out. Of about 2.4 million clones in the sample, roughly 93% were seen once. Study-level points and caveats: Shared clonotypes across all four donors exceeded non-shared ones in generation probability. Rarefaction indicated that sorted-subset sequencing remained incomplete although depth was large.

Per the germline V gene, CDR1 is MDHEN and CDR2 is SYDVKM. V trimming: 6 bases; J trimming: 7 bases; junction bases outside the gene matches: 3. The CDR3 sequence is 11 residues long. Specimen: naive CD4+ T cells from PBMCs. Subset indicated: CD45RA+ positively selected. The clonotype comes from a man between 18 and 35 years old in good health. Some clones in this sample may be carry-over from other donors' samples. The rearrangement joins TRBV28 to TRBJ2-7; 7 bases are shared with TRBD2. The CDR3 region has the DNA TGTGCCAGCAGGTCCGGGGGGGAGCAGTACTTC. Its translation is CASRSGGEQYF.